These 18 T cell receptor beta chains came from one sample sequenced in a study of blood T cells in healthy people across ages. Primers used in a second PCR of roughly 6 to 11 cycles were a sample-barcoded 5' primer and a J-beta primer mix. Each CDR3 protein is one row after TCRdb ran MiXCR on the 5' RACE reads. Of around 970,000 distinct CDR3 sequences in the sample, roughly 47% are singletons; the top ten hold about 20%. Sequencing used blood. These receptors were taken from a woman aged 55-69 years in good health.

The CDR3 sequence: CASSQSRTATQYF. CDR3 bases: TGTGCCAGCAGCCAGAGCAGGACGGCGACCCAGTACTTC. This chain connects TRBV14 to TRBJ2-5, with D uncertain. The V gene lost 3 bases and the J gene lost 7 bases, with 12 bases spanning the gap. The CDR3 runs 13 residues. The germline V gene encodes CDR1 SGHDN and CDR2 FVKESK.

This chain joins TRBV12-3 or TRBV12-4 and TRBJ2-1; 7 nucleotides line up with TRBD2. J lost 8 bases, V lost 1 base, and 2 bases had no gene match. The CDR3 contains 13 residues. The CDR3 region has the DNA TGTGCCAGCAGTTTAGAGCGGGACTATGAGCAGTTCTTC. It yields the protein CASSLERDYEQFF.

The chain couples TRBV4-1 to TRBJ2-7; D is unresolved. This CDR3 comprises 14 residues. Between the trimmed V and J ends, which lost 0 bases and 6 bases, there was a span of 12 bases. Germline loops: CDR1 MGHRA, CDR2 YSYEKL. CDR3 protein: CASSQDGVETEQYF. CDR3 coding DNA: TGCGCCAGCAGCCAAGATGGCGTCGAAACCGAGCAGTACTTC.

This chain uses TRBV20-1 with TRBJ2-7; 8 nucleotides agree with TRBD1. The CDR3 consists of 15 residues. V shed 6 bases and J 0 bases; nucleotides not matched to a gene: 10. Germline V CDR1 and CDR2: DFQATT, SNEGSKA (reference sequence). The CDR3 bases are TGCAGTGCAACGGAGGGGACAGGCGACTCCTACGAGCAGTACTTC. Translated: CSATEGTGDSYEQYF.

The chain uses TRBV14 and TRBJ1-4; no firm D call. The CDR3 totals 16 residues. The V gene lost 0 bases and the J gene lost 6 bases, with 14 bases spanning the gap. Germline loops: CDR1 SGHDN, CDR2 FVKESK. In nucleotides, the CDR3 is TGTGCCAGCAGCCAAGATCATGCGGTGGAGGATGAAAAACTGTTTTTT. This codes for CASSQDHAVEDEKLFF.

The chain is built from TRBV12-3 or TRBV12-4 and TRBJ2-7; D could derive from TRBD1 or TRBD2 (5 bases each). Trimming removed 3 bases at V and 7 bases at J, with 13 bases between. The CDR3 is 13 residues long. For the CDR3, the DNA is TGTGCCAGCAGTTTGGGACCTGATTGGGAGCAGTACTTC. Its protein is CASSLGPDWEQYF.

The gene calls are TRBV6-5 and TRBJ2-3; D is unclear. Trimming took off 0 bases at V and 5 bases at J, with 15 bases between the two ends. This CDR3 has 16 residues. Germline V lookup: CDR1 MNHEY, CDR2 SVGAGI. The CDR3 sequence: CASSYSSRGVQDTQYF. CDR3 DNA: TGTGCCAGCAGTTACTCCAGCCGAGGAGTGCAAGATACGCAGTATTTT.

The chain has TRBV11-1 and TRBJ2-3, with TRBD2 matching 7 bases. CDR1 is SGHAT, CDR2 FQDESV, per germline (reference sequence). CDR3 length equals 18 residues. Trimming cost V 4 bases and J 4 bases; bases outside gene matches: 17. The CDR3 coding sequence is TGTGCCAGCAGCTCCCCCGGGGGTGGCGGGAGTCGGTCAGATACGCAGTATTTT. Translating it yields CASSSPGGGGSRSDTQYF.

This clonotype has only one observation. The chain is built from TRBV2 and TRBJ2-7, with 7 positions matching TRBD2. J gave up 5 bases and V 6 bases, and 10 bases lay outside the gene matches. Looked up from germline, CDR1 is SNHLY and CDR2 is FYNNEI. The CDR3 has 14 amino acids. The CDR3 spells CASRPGLRGDEQYF. In nucleotides, the CDR3 is TGTGCCAGCAGGCCGGGACTCCGGGGGGACGAGCAGTACTTC.

The chain carries TRBV4-1 and TRBJ2-3; 13 bases align to TRBD2. J gave up 6 bases and V 4 bases, and 16 bases lay outside the gene matches. This CDR3 comprises 19 residues. CDR1 MGHRA and CDR2 YSYEKL come from the germline V gene. The CDR3 sequence: CASSPRSLLAGGPTDTQYF. In nucleotides, the CDR3 is TGCGCCAGCAGCCCACGATCCTTACTAGCGGGAGGGCCGACGGATACGCAGTATTTT.

The chain employs TRBV3-1 and TRBJ2-7, with 14 bases identical to TRBD2. The germline gives CDR1 LGHDT, CDR2 YNNKEL (reference sequence). The CDR3 loop spans 18 amino acids. The V gene end was trimmed by 4 bases and the J gene end by 9 bases; junction bases not matched to a gene: 17. CDR3 in DNA: TGTGCCAGCAGCCTTTACTCCGGGACTAGCGGGAGTCCCGACGGGCAGTACTTC. It yields the protein CASSLYSGTSGSPDGQYF.

The chain joins TRBV7-2 to TRBJ2-7; a possible D gene is TRBD2 (7 bases). The germline V gene has CDR1 SGHTA and CDR2 FQGNSA. The CDR3 runs to 15 residues. With 4 bases removed from V and 4 bases from J, the gap between germline ends came to 17 bases. CDR3 in amino acids: CASSSTAGATYEQYF. CDR3 nucleotides: TGTGCCAGCAGCTCCACGGCGGGGGCTACATACGAGCAGTACTTC.

This chain's CDR3 is CASSSLSGRAGNEQFF. CDR3 nucleotide sequence: TGTGCCAGCAGCTCCCTTAGCGGGAGGGCCGGAAATGAGCAGTTCTTC. The V gene is TRBV14, the J gene TRBJ2-1; TRBD2 agrees at 11 bases. Germline V gene sequence: CDR1 SGHDN, CDR2 FVKESK. The V and J ends lost 5 bases and 7 bases, in that order; junction bases with no gene match: 10. The CDR3 is 16 residues long.

This clonotype was counted only a few times. This sequence joins TRBV29-1 and TRBJ1-2; perhaps TRBD1 as D (5 bases). V was shortened by 6 bases and J by 4 bases, with 21 bases between the two germline ends. CDR1 SQVTM and CDR2 ANQGSEA come from the germline V gene. This CDR3 is built from 15 residues. The CDR3 region is CSVQKERRRGYGYTF. CDR3 in DNA: TGCAGCGTCCAAAAAGAGAGGCGAAGGGGCTATGGCTACACCTTC.

The CDR3: CASSSIAGGGDTQYF. For the CDR3, the DNA is TGTGCCAGCAGCTCGATAGCGGGAGGTGGAGATACGCAGTATTTT. This chain joins TRBV13 and TRBJ2-3; TRBD2 agrees at 10 bases. Losses at the gene ends were 4 bases for V and 5 bases for J; bases not matched to a gene: 6. This CDR3 is 15 amino acids long. The germline V gene has CDR1 PRHDT and CDR2 FYEKMQ (reference sequence).

This clonotype was picked up one time. The chain employs TRBV6-5 and TRBJ2-1; no clear D gene. Trimming removed 2 bases at V and 8 bases at J, with 13 bases between. Germline V gene lookup returns CDR1 MNHEY and CDR2 SVGAGI. The CDR3 is made up of 14 amino acids. CDR3 sequence: CASSYGSSGDEQFF. CDR3 coding DNA: TGTGCCAGCAGTTACGGGTCGTCGGGCGATGAGCAGTTCTTC.

J is TRBJ2-1 and V is TRBV12-3 or TRBV12-4; possibly TRBD2 for D (6 bases). The CDR3 has 15 residues. V lost 2 bases and J 10 bases, leaving 18 bases between the germline ends. The CDR3 sequence is CASSLMGLATLEQFF. In DNA form, the CDR3 reads TGTGCCAGCAGTTTAATGGGGCTAGCGACTCTGGAGCAGTTCTTC.

V gene TRBV29-1 combines with J gene TRBJ2-3; the match to TRBD2 covers 8 bases. Germline V gene data show CDR1 as SQVTM and CDR2 as ANQGSEA. This CDR3 has 13 residues. CDR3 in amino acids: CSLTGGPADTQYF. CDR3 DNA: TGCAGTCTCACGGGAGGGCCTGCAGATACGCAGTATTTT.